This T cell receptor beta chain was sequenced in a study of tumor and adjacent non-tumor tissue in lung cancer. About the study: Stage I to III disease affected ten to eleven men and about 5 women aged roughly 31 to 85. Some 4.1 million productive TCRbeta reads were obtained per sample on average.

The library came from three nested PCR rounds adapted from ARM-PCR protocols. One entry per CDR3 protein, called by TCRdb with MiXCR from the multiplex PCR reads. In the table there are under 75,000 distinct CDR3 sequences, around 65% of which are singletons. The CDR3 is 15 residues long. CDR1 is SQVTM, CDR2 ANQGSEA, per germline. No cell sorting was done before RNA was extracted from the tissue. Distant lung tissue was collected more than 3 cm away from the tumor edge. As regards this clonotype: Its ends do not fully match the called genes, so a read error is possible.

The source is a woman aged 50 to 60 with non-small cell lung cancer. Sequencing was performed on distant non-tumor lung tissue. The V call is TRBV29-1, the J call TRBJ2-5; possibly TRBD2 for D (5 bases). This CDR3 reads CSVVRVVTRQGTQYF. DNA of the CDR3: TGCAGTGTTGTGAGGGTGGTGACACGTCAAGGGACCCAGTACTTC.